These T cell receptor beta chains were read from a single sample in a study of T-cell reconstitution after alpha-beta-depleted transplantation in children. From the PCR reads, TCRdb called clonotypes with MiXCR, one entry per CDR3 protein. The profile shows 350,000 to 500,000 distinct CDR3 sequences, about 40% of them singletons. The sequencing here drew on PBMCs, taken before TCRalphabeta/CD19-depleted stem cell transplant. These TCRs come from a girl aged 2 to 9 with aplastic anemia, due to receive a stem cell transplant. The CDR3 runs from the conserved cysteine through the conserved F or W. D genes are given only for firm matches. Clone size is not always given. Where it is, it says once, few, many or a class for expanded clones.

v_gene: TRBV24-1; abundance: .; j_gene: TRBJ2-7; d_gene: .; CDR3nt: TGTGCCACCAGTGACAACACATTTGGGAAGACAGGGACTACCTACGAGCAGTACTTC; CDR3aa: CATSDNTFGKTGTTYEQYF
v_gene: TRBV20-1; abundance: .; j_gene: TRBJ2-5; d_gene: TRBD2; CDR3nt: TGCAGTGCTACTGCGGGGGGACAAGAGACCCAGTACTTC; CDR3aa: CSATAGGQETQYF
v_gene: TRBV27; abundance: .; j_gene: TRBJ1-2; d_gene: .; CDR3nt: TGTGCCAGCAATCCCAGGGGCGAAGCTAACTATGGCTACACCTTC; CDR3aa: CASNPRGEANYGYTF
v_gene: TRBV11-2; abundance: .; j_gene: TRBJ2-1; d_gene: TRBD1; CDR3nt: TGTGCCAGCAGCTTAACAGGGACAGGCTACAATGAGCAGTTCTTC; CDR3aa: CASSLTGTGYNEQFF
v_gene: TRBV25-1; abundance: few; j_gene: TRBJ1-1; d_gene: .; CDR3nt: TGTGCCAGCAGTCCAAGAGGGGGATTAGGCACTGAAGCTTTCTTT; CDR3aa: CASSPRGGLGTEAFF
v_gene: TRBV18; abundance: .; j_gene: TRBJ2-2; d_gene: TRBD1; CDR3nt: TGTGCCAGCTCATTGGACAGGGTACGAACCGGGGAGCTGTTTTTT; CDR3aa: CASSLDRVRTGELFF
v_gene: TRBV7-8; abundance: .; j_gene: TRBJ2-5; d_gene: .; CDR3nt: TGTGCCAGCAGCCACGGACCGAGGGCTGCCCAGTACTTC; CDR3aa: CASSHGPRAAQYF
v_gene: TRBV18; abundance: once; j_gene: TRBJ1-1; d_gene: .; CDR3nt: TGTGCCAGCTCACCATTCTCAGGGGAGACTGAAGCTTTCTTT; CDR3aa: CASSPFSGETEAFF
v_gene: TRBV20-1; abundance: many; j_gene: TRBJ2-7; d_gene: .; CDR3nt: TGCAGTGCTATAGGGCAACCCCAACTTAACGAGCAGTACTTC; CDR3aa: CSAIGQPQLNEQYF
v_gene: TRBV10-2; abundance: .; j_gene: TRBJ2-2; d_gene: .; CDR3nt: TGCGCCAGCGCGGTCACGGCCAGGGGGAGGACCGGGGAGCTGTTTTTT; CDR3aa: CASAVTARGRTGELFF
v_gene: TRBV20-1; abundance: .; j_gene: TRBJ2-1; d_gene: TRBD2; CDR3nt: TGCAGTGCTAAGACTAGCGCGTCCTACAATGAGCAGTTCTTC; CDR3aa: CSAKTSASYNEQFF
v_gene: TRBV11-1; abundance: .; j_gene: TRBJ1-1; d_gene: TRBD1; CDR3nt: TGTGCCAGCAGCCGTCCAGGGGGGCGGACTGAAGCTTTCTTT; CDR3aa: CASSRPGGRTEAFF
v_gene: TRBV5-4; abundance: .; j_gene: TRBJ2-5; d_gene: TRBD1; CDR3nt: TGTGCCAGCAGCTATGAGGACAGGGAAGAGACCCAGTACTTC; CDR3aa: CASSYEDREETQYF
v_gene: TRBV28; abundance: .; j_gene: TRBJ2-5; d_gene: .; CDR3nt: TGTGCCAGCAAGAAGGCCGGGGACCGGGGGAAGACCCAGTACTTC; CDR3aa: CASKKAGDRGKTQYF
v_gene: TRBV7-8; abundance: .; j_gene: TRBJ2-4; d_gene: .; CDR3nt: TGTGCCAGCAGCGGACCGGGACTAGCCAAAAACATTCAGTACTTC; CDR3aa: CASSGPGLAKNIQYF
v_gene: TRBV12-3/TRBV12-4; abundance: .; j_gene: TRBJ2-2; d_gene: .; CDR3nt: TGTGCCAGCAGTGAAAGACAGGGGAGGGACACCGGGGAGCTGTTTTTT; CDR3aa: CASSERQGRDTGELFF
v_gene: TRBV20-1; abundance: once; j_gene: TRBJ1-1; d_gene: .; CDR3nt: TGCAGTACCACTGGGCCTGAAGCTTTCTTT; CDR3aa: CSTTGPEAFF
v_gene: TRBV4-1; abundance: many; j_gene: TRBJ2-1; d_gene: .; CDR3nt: TGCGCCAGCAGCCAAGGAAGAGGGCAGGGGGGCGAGCAGTTCTTC; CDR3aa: CASSQGRGQGGEQFF
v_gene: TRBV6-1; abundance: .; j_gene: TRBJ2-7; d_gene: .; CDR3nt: TGTGCCAGCAGTCCCCCGGGACACCTTAGCTCCTACGAGCAGTACTTC; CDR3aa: CASSPPGHLSSYEQYF
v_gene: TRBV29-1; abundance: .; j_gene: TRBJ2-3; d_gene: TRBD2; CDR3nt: TGCAGCACCCGCGGGGGGCAAAACACAGATACGCAGTATTTT; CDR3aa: CSTRGGQNTDTQYF